This TCR beta chain was documented in a study of blood T cells in healthy people across ages. Study observations and caveats: Naive CD4+ cell counts and diversity both ran higher in long-lived than in aged donors.

A second PCR, run for roughly 7 to 12 cycles, used a sample-barcoded 5' primer plus a J-beta primer mix. TCRdb reanalysed the 5' RACE reads using MiXCR and keeps one entry per CDR3 protein. The data contain around 2 million distinct CDR3 sequences, roughly two fifths of them singletons. In regard to this clonotype: The antigen remains unidentified.

V was clipped by 5 bases and J by 2 bases; unmatched bases: 6. The CDR3 contains 16 residues. The material sequenced was blood. The sequence was obtained from a human donor in good health. The rearrangement joins TRBV12-3 or TRBV12-4 to TRBJ2-5, with TRBD2 matching 12 bases. This chain's CDR3 is CASSRLAGARQETQYF. DNA of the CDR3: TGTGCCAGCAGTCGACTAGCGGGGGCCCGTCAAGAGACCCAGTACTTC.